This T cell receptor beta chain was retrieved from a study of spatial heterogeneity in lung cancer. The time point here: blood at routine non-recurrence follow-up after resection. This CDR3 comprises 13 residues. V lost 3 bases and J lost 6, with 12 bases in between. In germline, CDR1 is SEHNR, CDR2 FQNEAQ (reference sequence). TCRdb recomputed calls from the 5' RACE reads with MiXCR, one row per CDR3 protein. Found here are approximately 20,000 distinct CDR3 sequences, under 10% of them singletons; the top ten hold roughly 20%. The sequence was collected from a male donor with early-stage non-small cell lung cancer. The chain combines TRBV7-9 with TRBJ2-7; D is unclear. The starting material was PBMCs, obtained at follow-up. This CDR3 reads CASSFDRQGEQYF. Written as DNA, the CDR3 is TGTGCCAGCAGCTTTGATAGGCAAGGCGAGCAGTACTTC. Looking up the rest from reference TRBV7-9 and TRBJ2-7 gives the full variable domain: DTGVSQNPRHKITKRGQNVTFRCDPISEHNRLYWYRQTLGQGPEFLTYFQNEAQLEKSRLLSDRFSAERPKGSFSTLEIQRTEQGDSAMYLCASSFDRQGEQYFGPGTRLTVT.